These 21 T cell receptor beta chains originate from one sample sequenced in a study of response to subunit inactivated influenza vaccine. Using its own MiXCR run on the RT-PCR reads, TCRdb lists one record per CDR3 protein. The sample has just under 250,000 distinct CDR3 sequences; 9% to 15% are singletons. The source material was non-naive T cells sorted from PBMCs, sampled less than 15 days before vaccination. These receptors were taken from a man between 45 and 60 years old who received an inactivated influenza vaccine.

The J gene is TRBJ1-1, the V gene TRBV15; TRBD1 might be the D (5 bases). This CDR3 has 12 amino acids. Germline V CDR1 and CDR2: LNHNV, YYDKDF (reference sequence). The V end was cut by 7 bases, the J end by 5 bases, with 11 bases between. CDR3 DNA: TGTGCCACCACCCGGGACCGAACTGAAGCTTTCTTT. This translates into CATTRDRTEAFF.

This sequence joins TRBV6-5 and TRBJ2-3; D perhaps matches TRBD2 (6 bases). Germline V gene sequence: CDR1 MNHEY, CDR2 SVGAGI. The CDR3 length is 13 residues. V lost 6 bases and J 2 bases, leaving 9 bases between the germline ends. In DNA form, the CDR3 reads TGTGCCAGCAGGGCGGGATACACAGATACGCAGTATTTT. Translated, it gives CASRAGYTDTQYF.

This clonotype was counted many times. This chain uses TRBV6-2 or TRBV6-3 with TRBJ2-5, with D perhaps matching TRBD1 or TRBD2 (5 bases each). Germline V gives CDR1 MNHEY, CDR2 SVGEGT. Trimming pared 0 bases from V and 2 bases from J, leaving 19 bases between. This CDR3 is 18 amino acids long. The CDR3 bases are TGTGCCAGCAGTTACTCGAAGGATGGAGGACAACAACAAGAGACCCAGTACTTC. This codes for CASSYSKDGGQQQETQYF.

Comment on this clonotype: Just one base apart from a much larger clone, this may be a read error. The J gene is TRBJ2-7, the V gene TRBV7-8; weak D call: TRBD2 (6 bases). Per the germline V gene, CDR1 is SGHVS and CDR2 is FQNEAQ. This CDR3 comprises 16 residues. Here the CDR3 DNA reads TGTGCCAGCTGCTTACGGTTGGGGGGAAGAAGATACGAGCAGTACTTC. Translating gives CASCLRLGGRRYEQYF.

This clonotype turned up a few times. The chain joins TRBV11-3 to TRBJ2-1; 11 nucleotides align to TRBD2. Germline lookup yields CDR1 SGHNT and CDR2 YENEEA. The CDR3 is 21 residues long. V was pared by 4 bases and J by 0 bases, with 17 bases of the junction left unmatched. CDR3 sequence: CASSSLPGLADLFSSYNEQFF. The CDR3 DNA follows: TGTGCCAGCAGCTCCTTACCGGGACTAGCGGACCTATTTTCCTCCTACAATGAGCAGTTCTTC. The complete variable domain, with remaining parts taken from reference TRBV11-3 and TRBJ2-1, reads EAGVVQSPRYKIIEKKQPVAFWCNPISGHNTLYWYLQNLGQGPELLIRYENEEAVDDSQLPKDRFSAERLKGVDSTLKIQPAELGDSAVYLCASSSLPGLADLFSSYNEQFFGPGTRLTVL.

This chain connects TRBV6-2 or TRBV6-3 to TRBJ2-7; D gene uncertain. The CDR3 totals 14 residues. Germline lookup yields CDR1 MNHEY and CDR2 SVGEGT. Deletions cut 3 bases from V and 6 bases from J, with 15 bases between. As DNA, the CDR3 is TGTGCCAGCAGTTATGGGCTAGATCTTGGCGAGCAGTACTTC. It specifies CASSYGLDLGEQYF.

Comments on this clonotype: A much larger clonotype is one base distant, so this may be a read error. The chain uses TRBV7-2 and TRBJ2-3; D not certain. CDR1 and CDR2 from the germline V gene are SGHTA and FQGNSA. This CDR3 contains 15 residues. CDR3 DNA sequence: TGTGCCAGCAGCCTCCAGAGGTCAAGCACAGATACGCAGAATTTT. Protein: CASSLQRSSTDTQNF.

The sample holds a few counts of this clonotype. The chain couples TRBV28 to TRBJ2-7; D tentatively fits TRBD1 or TRBD2 (5 bases each). Trimming took off 8 bases at V and 5 bases at J, with 19 bases between the two ends. The CDR3 runs 14 residues. Germline CDR1 is MDHEN and CDR2 is SYDVKM. This chain's CDR3 is CASVSPRGNNEQYF. CDR3 bases: TGTGCCAGCGTATCCCCGAGGGGAAATAACGAGCAGTACTTC.

The chain couples TRBV5-1 to TRBJ1-2; a possible D gene is TRBD1 (6 bases). V lost 2 bases and J 0 bases, leaving 8 bases between the germline ends. The CDR3 is 14 amino acids. Germline lookup yields CDR1 SGHRS and CDR2 YFSETQ. DNA for the CDR3: TGCGCCAGCAGCTTAACAGGGACTAACTATGGCTACACCTTC. Encoded protein: CASSLTGTNYGYTF.

This clonotype was seen only a few times. The chain links TRBV12-3 or TRBV12-4 to TRBJ2-7; 7 bases match TRBD2. This CDR3 spans 14 amino acids. After removal of 4 bases from V and 2 bases from J, the junction contained 5 bases not matched to a gene. Here the CDR3 DNA reads TGTGCCAGCAGTTCCCGGGGGGAAACCTACGAGCAGTACTTC. It encodes CASSSRGETYEQYF.

The genes are TRBV2 and TRBJ2-5; tentatively, D is TRBD2 (5 bases). V was shortened by 1 base and J by 5 bases, with 14 bases between the two germline ends. Germline CDR1 SNHLY, CDR2 FYNNEI. CDR3 length: 15 residues. The CDR3 coding sequence is TGTGCCAGCAGTGAAGTTCGAGGGTTTAAGGAGACCCAGTACTTC. This sequence encodes CASSEVRGFKETQYF.

The chain couples TRBV2 to TRBJ1-5; TRBD1 matches at 9 bases. The CDR3 loop spans 17 amino acids. In germline, CDR1 is SNHLY, CDR2 FYNNEI. With V trimmed by 6 bases and J by 1 base, 10 bases remained unmatched. As DNA, the CDR3 is TGTGCCAGCAGGGGACAGGGCTCAACCATGAGCAATCAGCCCCAGCATTTT. This codes for CASRGQGSTMSNQPQHF. Combining the CDR3 with reference TRBV2 and TRBJ1-5 gives the whole variable domain EPEVTQTPSHQVTQMGQEVILRCVPISNHLYFYWYRQILGQKVEFLVSFYNNEISEKSEIFDDQFSVERPDGSNFTLKIRSTKLEDSAMYFCASRGQGSTMSNQPQHFGDGTRLSIL.

The V and J genes are TRBV6-2 or TRBV6-3 and TRBJ2-3; D assignment may be TRBD1 or TRBD2 (5 bases each). V lost 6 bases and J lost 4, with 17 bases in between. The CDR3 has 15 amino acids. Germline V gene lookup returns CDR1 MNHEY and CDR2 SVGEGT. In DNA, the CDR3 is TGTGCCAGCAGCCCCGGGACCTCGCTTTCAGATACGCAGTATTTT. Translated, it gives CASSPGTSLSDTQYF.

This clonotype was counted many times. The V gene is TRBV12-3 or TRBV12-4, the J gene TRBJ1-3; tentatively, D is TRBD1 (5 bases). V shed 6 bases and J shed 6 bases, with 9 bases lying between them. CDR3 size: 12 residues. This chain's CDR3 is CASSLGENTIYF. In DNA form, the CDR3 reads TGTGCCAGCAGCCTAGGGGAAAACACCATATATTTT.

The table lists this clonotype with many counts. At one of its ends the junction is not consistent with the germline gene, which may arise from a read error. The gene calls are TRBV29-1 and TRBJ2-2; 8 bases agree with TRBD1. CDR3 length equals 12 residues. The germline V gene has CDR1 SQVTM and CDR2 ANQGSEA. The CDR3 coding sequence is TGTATGGTGACAGGGGTCGCCGGGGAGCTGTTTTTT. This gives the protein CMVTGVAGELFF.

This clonotype has only a few counts. The CDR3 reads CATSDILSQYF. The DNA of the CDR3 is TGTGCCACCAGTGACATTTTGTCGCAGTATTTT. The gene calls are TRBV24-1 and TRBJ2-3, with unresolved D. The germline V gene encodes CDR1 KGHDR and CDR2 SFDVKD. The CDR3 extends over 11 amino acids. V was shortened by 4 bases and J by 10 bases, with 8 bases between the two germline ends.

This chain links TRBV10-3 with TRBJ1-2; TRBD1 aligns across 10 bases. Trimming at V came to 8 bases and at J to 4 bases, leaving 4 bases not matched to a gene. The CDR3 has 13 amino acids. Germline V gene sequence: CDR1 ENHRY, CDR2 SYGVKD. CDR3 protein: CAIRQGATYGYTF. The CDR3 nucleotides read TGTGCCATCCGACAGGGGGCGACCTATGGCTACACCTTC.

The V gene is TRBV5-1, the J gene TRBJ2-7, with 8 bases fitting TRBD1. With 0 bases clipped from V and 7 bases from J, the junction kept 9 bases outside the gene matches. Germline V lookup: CDR1 SGHRS, CDR2 YFSETQ. The CDR3 runs to 15 residues. The CDR3 coding sequence is TGCGCCAGCAGCTTGGAGGCCAGGGGGCGCGGGGAGCAGTACTTC. Its translation: CASSLEARGRGEQYF. The variable domain in full, completed from reference TRBV5-1 and TRBJ2-7, reads KAGVTQTPRYLIKTRGQQVTLSCSPISGHRSVSWYQQTPGQGLQFLFEYFSETQRNKGNFPGRFSGRQFSNSRSEMNVSTLELGDSALYLCASSLEARGRGEQYFGPGTRLTVT.

J is TRBJ2-1 and V is TRBV9; D might be TRBD2 (6 bases). The CDR3 is 15 amino acids. Trimming took off 0 bases at V and 9 bases at J, with 16 bases between the two ends. Germline lookup yields CDR1 SGDLS and CDR2 YYNGEE. The CDR3 nucleotides are TGTGCCAGCAGCGTAGACCCGGGAGTGGAACTTGAGCAGTTCTTC. Protein product: CASSVDPGVELEQFF.

The rearrangement uses TRBV4-2 and TRBJ2-3; tentatively, D is TRBD2 (6 bases). Germline V gives CDR1 LGHNA, CDR2 YNFKEQ. V shed 0 bases and J shed 3 bases, with 10 bases lying between them. This CDR3 region has 15 residues. This CDR3 is CASSQDGSGTDTQYF. Written as DNA, the CDR3 is TGTGCCAGCAGCCAAGATGGGAGCGGGACAGATACGCAGTATTTT.

This clonotype was seen only a few times. This chain uses TRBV15 with TRBJ2-5; 8 nucleotides agree with TRBD1. The J segment lost 5 bases and the V segment lost 4 bases, leaving 9 bases of the junction unmatched. CDR1 LNHNV and CDR2 YYDKDF come from the germline V gene (reference sequence). CDR3 length: 15 amino acids. CDR3 nucleotides: TGTGCCACCAGCATACGGACAGGGCCGGGGGAGACCCAGTACTTC. This encodes CATSIRTGPGETQYF.